This is a list of T cell receptor beta chains from one sample in a study of technical replicates of blood from a few donors. Sequencing was performed with immunoSEQ multiplex PCR; in TCRdb, only in-frame clones are kept and a portion is missing. Among some 83,000 clones listed, over 85% were seen once. Sequenced: T cells isolated from PBMCs. The receptors come from a human donor in good health. Each CDR3 is given with its conserved first and last residue. D genes are given only for firm matches. Clone sizes are given selectively: once, few, many, or a class where the clone is expanded.

V	D	J	size	DNA	CDR3
TRBV10-3	TRBD2	TRBJ2-7	-	TGTGCCACCAGGCCGGGGGGGGGCCTAACCTACGAGCAGTACTTC	CATRPGGGLTYEQYF
TRBV6-5	-	TRBJ1-2	-	TGTGCCAGCAGCCCAAGTGGGGGAGGATTCTATGGCTACACCTTC	CASSPSGGGFYGYTF
TRBV2	TRBD2	TRBJ2-7	-	TGTGCCAGCAGAGGACTAGCGGGGCCCTACGAGCAGTACTTC	CASRGLAGPYEQYF
TRBV30	-	TRBJ1-2	-	TGTGCCTGGAGTGTACAACAGGCGCCTAACTATGGCTACACCTTC	CAWSVQQAPNYGYTF
TRBV6-1	-	TRBJ2-7	-	TGTGCCAGCAGTCCACAGGTATCCTACGAGCAGTACTTC	CASSPQVSYEQYF
TRBV11-3	TRBD2	TRBJ2-1	once	TGTGCCAGCAGCTTTACCTTTAGCGGGGGGGGGCTGTTCTTC	CASSFTFSGGGLFF
TRBV10-1	TRBD2	TRBJ2-3	-	TGCGCCAGCAGTGAGAAAGGTAGCGGGAGTCTGACAGATACGCAGTATTTT	CASSEKGSGSLTDTQYF
TRBV7-2	TRBD2	TRBJ2-1	once	TGTGCCAGCAGCTTAGCGGTAGTAGCGGGGGGTCGTTACAATGAGCAGTTCTTC	CASSLAVVAGGRYNEQFF
TRBV4-1	-	TRBJ1-1	-	TGCGCCAGCAGCCAATTCTACCCCATTTCGCCGAACACTGAAGCTTTCTTT	CASSQFYPISPNTEAFF
TRBV14	-	TRBJ2-7	-	TGTGCCAGCAGCCAAGACTTGGGGCCGTATTACGAGCAGTACTTC	CASSQDLGPYYEQYF
TRBV18	-	TRBJ1-2	-	TGTGCCAGCTCACCCGAAGAGTATGGCTACACCTTC	CASSPEEYGYTF
TRBV19	-	TRBJ1-1	-	TGTGCCAGTAGTTTCCCCAGCGACGGCATAAACACTGAAGCTTTCTTT	CASSFPSDGINTEAFF
TRBV27	-	TRBJ1-1	-	TGTGCCAGCAGTTTATCGGCGCTCGGGACATATAGCGCTGAAGTCGCTGAAGCTTTCTTT	CASSLSALGTYSAEVAEAFF
TRBV10-2	-	TRBJ2-6	-	TGCGCCAGCAGTGAAGGAAGGGGCTCTCTTTCTGGGGCCAACGTCCTGACTTTC	CASSEGRGSLSGANVLTF
TRBV10-3	-	TRBJ2-2	-	TGTGCCACCACGGATGGGCTCCACACCGGGGAGCTGTTTTTT	CATTDGLHTGELFF
TRBV10-3	TRBD1	TRBJ1-2	-	TGTGCCATCAGTGGACCACAGGGGGCTGGCTACACCTTC	CAISGPQGAGYTF
TRBV28	TRBD2	TRBJ2-7	-	TGTGCCACCAGGGGGAGCGGGAGGCCCACCTACGAGCAGTACTTC	CATRGSGRPTYEQYF
TRBV2	-	TRBJ1-5	-	TGTGCCAGCAGTGAAGCGCTTCTCGGCGGGCCCCAGCATTTT	CASSEALLGGPQHF
TRBV4-2	TRBD2	TRBJ2-3	few	TGTGCCAGCAGCCCACAGGGGAGGACTAGCGGGCGAGCTAGCACAGATACGCAGTATTTT	CASSPQGRTSGRASTDTQYF
TRBV2	TRBD1	TRBJ1-2	-	TGTGCCAGCAGAGATTTAAAACGGACAGGGGGCGTAGGCTATGGCTACACCTTC	CASRDLKRTGGVGYGYTF
TRBV11-3	-	TRBJ1-3	-	TGTGCCAGCAGCTCCGGGGGGGATGGAAACACCATATATTTT	CASSSGGDGNTIYF
TRBV2	TRBD1	TRBJ1-6	-	TGTGCCAGCAGTCCTTATCCGACAGGGGGGGGAGCACCCCTCCACTTT	CASSPYPTGGGAPLHF
TRBV9	TRBD2	TRBJ2-2	-	TGTGCCAGCACAACTAGCGGGATGGGTTTGAACACCGGGGAGCTGTTTTTT	CASTTSGMGLNTGELFF
TRBV13	TRBD2	TRBJ2-7	-	TGTGCCAGCAGCTTCAGCGGGGCCTACGAGCAGTACTTC	CASSFSGAYEQYF
TRBV11-2	-	TRBJ2-5	-	TGTGCCAGCAGCTTAAACCCCAGTTTCGGGGGAACCCAGTACTTC	CASSLNPSFGGTQYF
TRBV7-3	-	TRBJ1-1	-	TGTGCCAGCAGCTTAGACAGGCAGAACACTGAAGCTTTCTTT	CASSLDRQNTEAFF
TRBV10-1	TRBD2	TRBJ2-7	-	TGCGCCAGCAGTGACGGGACTAGGGTTGGCGAGCAGTACTTC	CASSDGTRVGEQYF
TRBV5-4	-	TRBJ1-3	-	TGTGCCAGCAGCCCGGGGGTGGCTGGAAACACCATATATTTT	CASSPGVAGNTIYF
TRBV5-6	TRBD2	TRBJ2-7	-	TGTGCCAGCAGCTTGTGGACTAGCGGATCCTACGAGCAGTACTTC	CASSLWTSGSYEQYF
TRBV11-1	TRBD1	TRBJ1-2	-	TGTGCCAGCAGCCAGACAGGGAACTATGGCTACACCTTC	CASSQTGNYGYTF
TRBV7-8	-	TRBJ2-2	-	TGTGCCAGCAGCCAGACGCGGGGGCAGAACACCGGGGAGCTGTTTTTT	CASSQTRGQNTGELFF
TRBV5-1	TRBD2	TRBJ2-3	-	TGCGCCAGCAGCTTGGCGGCGGGAGGAGTCCCAGATACGCAGTATTTT	CASSLAAGGVPDTQYF
TRBV9	-	TRBJ1-1	-	TGTGCCAGCAGCGTAGGCCAGACTGGGAACACTGAAGCTTTCTTT	CASSVGQTGNTEAFF
TRBV2	TRBD1	TRBJ2-7	once	TGTGCCAGCAGGACCGGACAGGGAATCTCCTACGAGCAGTACTTC	CASRTGQGISYEQYF
TRBV6-1	TRBD1	TRBJ2-1	-	TGTGCCAGCAGTGATAGGAGGTGGGGACAGGGATGGAATGAGCAGTTCTTC	CASSDRRWGQGWNEQFF
TRBV27	-	TRBJ1-1	-	TGTGCCAGCAGCTCTACAGGAGTCCCTGCACGGGCTTTCTTT	CASSSTGVPARAFF
TRBV20-1	-	TRBJ1-2	-	TGCCGGCCGGGGGCTAACTATGGCTACACCTTC	CRPGANYGYTF
TRBV28	-	TRBJ2-6	-	TGTGCCAGCAGCCCCCCCACAGGAATCGACTCTGGGGCCAACGTCCTGACTTTC	CASSPPTGIDSGANVLTF